One sample yielded the 21 T cell receptor beta chains listed below, sequenced in a study of blood T cell repertoires in COVID-19. Generated by immunoSEQ multiplex PCR, the TCRdb table keeps only in-frame clones and is missing some. The top ten clones hold under 8.5% of a sample with approximately 160,000 clones, 80% to 90% of them seen once. Sequenced material: peripheral blood. The receptors originated from a woman aged 60-75 years with COVID-19, enrolled during active disease.

V is TRBV5-1 and J is TRBJ2-5, with 9 nucleotides matching TRBD2. V shed 2 bases and J 1 base; nucleotides not matched to a gene: 6. The CDR3 has 16 residues. Germline CDR1 and CDR2: SGHRS and YFSETQ. The CDR3 sequence: CASSFPTSGSQETQYF. The CDR3 nucleotides are TGCGCCAGCAGCTTTCCGACTAGCGGATCCCAAGAGACCCAGTACTTC.

The chain recombines TRBV7-6 with TRBJ1-1, with D tentatively TRBD1 (5 bases). Germline CDR1 reads SGHVS; CDR2 reads FNYEAQ. V dropped 2 bases and J dropped 1 base, with 5 bases sitting between them. The CDR3 runs to 13 residues. CDR3 residues: CASSLQGNTEAFF. The DNA for the CDR3 is TGTGCCAGCAGCTTACAGGGGAACACTGAAGCTTTCTTT.

This clone was detected only once. DNA for the CDR3: TGCGCCAGCAGCGTTTTCCCAGGCTCTGGCTACACCTTC. Translating it yields CASSVFPGSGYTF. V usage is TRBV5-1 and J usage is TRBJ1-2, with unresolved D. Germline V lookup: CDR1 SGHRS, CDR2 YFSETQ. Trimming removed 4 bases from V and 7 bases from J, with 14 bases in between. The CDR3 totals 13 residues.

The J gene is TRBJ2-1, the V gene TRBV5-4; TRBD2 is a possible D gene (6 bases). V lost 2 bases, J lost 0 bases, and 15 bases lay in between. Germline V lookup: CDR1 SGHNT, CDR2 YYREEE (reference sequence). The CDR3 loop spans 17 amino acids. CDR3 region: CASSFGLAPSSYNEQFF. CDR3 coding DNA: TGTGCCAGCAGCTTCGGGCTAGCGCCGAGCTCCTACAATGAGCAGTTCTTC. Looking up the rest from reference TRBV5-4 and TRBJ2-1 gives the full variable domain: ETGVTQSPTHLIKTRGQQVTLRCSSQSGHNTVSWYQQALGQGPQFIFQYYREEENGRGNFPPRFSGLQFPNYSSELNVNALELDDSALYLCASSFGLAPSSYNEQFFGPGTRLTVL.

This rearrangement joins TRBV3-1 (or the pseudogene TRBV3-2) to TRBJ2-5, with 11 bases that match TRBD2. Germline CDR1 LGHDT, CDR2 YNNKEL (reference sequence). V was clipped by 4 bases and J by 3 bases; unmatched bases: 1. The CDR3 sequence is 14 residues long. In DNA, the CDR3 is TGTGCCAGCAGCCTTAGCGGGAGGGAAGAGACCCAGTACTTC. Encoded protein: CASSLSGREETQYF.

This chain links TRBV18 with TRBJ2-7; 14 bases are a match to TRBD2. In germline, CDR1 is KGHSH, CDR2 LQKENI. The V segment lost 6 bases and the J segment 5 bases; nucleotides outside the gene matches: 9. The CDR3 has 16 residues. Here the CDR3 DNA reads TGTGCCAGCTCCCCCGGGACTAGCGGGAGTTTCCACGAGCAGTACTTC. Its translation is CASSPGTSGSFHEQYF.

This chain links TRBV5-8 with TRBJ2-5, with D tentatively TRBD2 (6 bases). This CDR3 contains 15 residues. V lost 0 bases, J lost 2 bases, and 11 bases lay in between. Per the germline V gene, CDR1 is SGHTS and CDR2 is YDEGEE. CDR3 DNA: TGTGCCAGCAGCTTGGGACTAGACTCGCAAGAGACCCAGTACTTC. It is translated as CASSLGLDSQETQYF.

This sequence joins TRBV7-9 and TRBJ2-3; D perhaps matches TRBD2 (6 bases). Between the trimmed V and J ends, which lost 5 bases and 4 bases, there was a span of 16 bases. Germline-derived CDR1 and CDR2 are SEHNR and FQNEAQ (reference sequence). The CDR3 is 15 amino acids. CDR3: CASSPGGGGADTQYF. CDR3 DNA sequence: TGTGCCAGCAGCCCTGGGGGTGGAGGGGCAGATACGCAGTATTTT.

This rearrangement joins TRBV6-5 to TRBJ1-2; D is undetermined. Germline CDR1 and CDR2: MNHEY and SVGAGI. The length of the CDR3 is 12 residues. V shed 2 bases and J shed 7 bases, with 8 bases lying between them. The DNA of the CDR3 is TGTGCCAGCAGTTACCGGGGAGGTGGCTACACCTTC. It codes for CASSYRGGGYTF.

CDR3 region: CASSPRAGPGNTIYF. The CDR3, as DNA: TGTGCCAGCAGCCCCCGGGCGGGTCCTGGAAACACCATATATTTT. J is TRBJ1-3 and V is TRBV9; no clear D. Trimming took off 4 bases at V and 2 bases at J, with 13 bases between the two ends. The CDR3 consists of 15 residues. The V gene's germline CDR1 is SGDLS and CDR2 YYNGEE.

The chain links TRBV10-1 to TRBJ2-1; TRBD2 aligns across 11 bases. V was pared by 5 bases and J by 6 bases, with 9 bases of the junction left unmatched. CDR3 length: 16 amino acids. Germline CDR1 and CDR2: WNHNN and SYGVQD (reference sequence). CDR3 bases: TGCGCCAGCAGTCCTCGGAAACTAGCGGGAGCCAATGAGCAGTTCTTC. It specifies CASSPRKLAGANEQFF.

This clone has more than one count but fewer than ten. V and J are TRBV7-2 and TRBJ1-4; D is unresolved. Germline-derived CDR1 and CDR2 are SGHTA and FQGNSA. The CDR3 length is 11 residues. V was clipped by 2 bases and J by 12 bases, with 7 bases between them. Here the CDR3 DNA reads TGTGCCAGCAGCTTACGGAGGGAACTGTTTTTT. Translation: CASSLRRELFF.

The chain links TRBV25-1 to TRBJ1-2; no definite D call. Per the germline V gene, CDR1 is MGHDK and CDR2 is SYGVNS. Trimming shortened V by 5 bases and J by 4 bases, and 20 bases separated the two germline ends. The CDR3 is 16 amino acids. The DNA of the CDR3 is TGTGCCAGCAGTAACAGTTTTCGGCCAGCGGGCTATGGCTACACCTTC. This codes for CASSNSFRPAGYGYTF.

This chain connects TRBV19 to TRBJ1-5; D might be TRBD1 (6 bases). V gave up 8 bases and J gave up 7 bases, with 18 bases separating them. CDR1 is LNHDA and CDR2 is SQIVND in the germline V gene (reference sequence). There are 14 residues in the CDR3. Written as DNA, the CDR3 is TGTGCCAGTCGAACAAGTGCGGGGGCCCAGCCCCAGCATTTT. It specifies CASRTSAGAQPQHF.

This chain uses TRBV19 with TRBJ2-1, with 8 nucleotides matching TRBD2. The CDR3 contains 16 residues. Germline trimming cut 5 bases from V and 3 bases from J; bases unmatched to any gene: 9. Germline V lookup: CDR1 LNHDA, CDR2 SQIVND (reference sequence). The CDR3 nucleotides are TGTGCCAGTAGTTTCCACTTAGCGGGGTACTACAATGAGCAGTTCTTC. This encodes CASSFHLAGYYNEQFF. The variable domain in full, completed from reference TRBV19 and TRBJ2-1, reads DGGITQSPKYLFRKEGQNVTLSCEQNLNHDAMYWYRQDPGQGLRLIYYSQIVNDFQKGDIAEGYSVSREKKESFPLTVTSAQKNPTAFYLCASSFHLAGYYNEQFFGPGTRLTVL.

The chain has TRBV28 and TRBJ1-4; tentative D call: TRBD1 (6 bases). The CDR3 is made up of 15 amino acids. Per germline, CDR1 MDHEN and CDR2 SYDVKM. The germline V and J ends were trimmed by 2 bases and 7 bases, with 14 bases remaining between them. The CDR3, as DNA: TGTGCCAGCAGTTTAGGGGGCCAGGGTGGTGAAAAACTGTTTTTT. Protein sequence: CASSLGGQGGEKLFF.

The chain is built from TRBV19 and TRBJ1-5, with 11 bases lining up with TRBD1. After removal of 3 bases from V and 5 bases from J, the junction contained 6 bases not matched to a gene. Germline loops: CDR1 LNHDA, CDR2 SQIVND (reference sequence). This CDR3 is built from 16 residues. The CDR3 DNA sequence: TGTGCCAGTAGTATGCATAGGACAGGGGGCTATCAGCCCCAGCATTTT. Protein: CASSMHRTGGYQPQHF.

The chain couples TRBV29-1 to TRBJ1-2; D is ambiguous. CDR1 is SQVTM and CDR2 is ANQGSEA in the germline V gene. CDR3 length: 14 residues. Deletions cut 0 bases from V and 3 bases from J, with 11 bases between. The CDR3 coding sequence is TGCAGCGTTGAAGATGAGCGCACCTACTATGGCTACACCTTC. This codes for CSVEDERTYYGYTF.

The V and J genes are TRBV27 and TRBJ1-5; D is possibly TRBD1 (6 bases). This CDR3 region has 16 residues. Trimming removed 5 bases from V and 3 bases from J, with 17 bases in between. Looked up from germline, CDR1 is MNHEY and CDR2 is SMNVEV (reference sequence). This chain's CDR3 is CASSQRGGGDNQPQHF. CDR3 nucleotides: TGTGCCAGCAGTCAAAGGGGAGGGGGAGACAATCAGCCCCAGCATTTT.

V is TRBV3-1 (or the pseudogene TRBV3-2) and J is TRBJ1-2; D unresolved. Germline V CDR1 and CDR2: LGHDT, YNNKEL (reference sequence). This CDR3 comprises 14 residues. Trimming left V 4 bases short and J 4 bases short, with 13 bases between. CDR3 loop: CASSPPLESYGYTF. CDR3 bases: TGTGCCAGCAGCCCGCCCCTGGAGAGCTATGGCTACACCTTC.

V is TRBV7-9 and J is TRBJ2-1; 10 nucleotides align to TRBD2. The CDR3 has 17 residues. The V gene end was trimmed by 2 bases and the J gene end by 4 bases; junction bases not matched to a gene: 8. Per the germline V gene, CDR1 is SEHNR and CDR2 is FQNEAQ (reference sequence). Written as DNA, the CDR3 is TGTGCCAGCAGCTTACCGCTAGCGGGAGATGGGTACAATGAGCAGTTCTTC. It translates to CASSLPLAGDGYNEQFF.